This TCR beta chain was sequenced during a study of CD8+CD57+ T cells in acquired aplastic anemia. About the study: The sorted CD4+ and CD8+ cells yielded an average around 3.4 ug of DNA.

V was shortened by 5 bases and J by 5 bases, with 12 bases between the two germline ends. This CDR3 has 13 residues. Germline V gene sequence: CDR1 MNHNY, CDR2 SVGAGI (reference sequence). CDR3 and TCR beta VDJ profiling relied on a genomic DNA template. Via MiXCR, TCRdb re-called the reads, giving one row per CDR3 protein. The repertoire includes fewer than 250,000 distinct CDR3 sequences, around 46% of them detected once, and 7.8% sits in the top ten. This clonotype was seen only a few times. Sequenced patients had shown CD8+CD57+ cell expansion by flow cytometry. Severe acquired aplastic anemia was present in all patients. Therapy had not been given to patients before blood sampling.

The chain joins TRBV6-6 to TRBJ1-1; the D gene is possibly TRBD1 (6 bases). The receptor was isolated from a human donor with aplastic anemia. Source material: sorted CD4+, CD8+, or CD8+CD57+ T cells (not recorded which) from PBMCs. The CDR3, as DNA: TGTGCCAGCAGTCGATCCGGGACAACTGAAGCTTTCTTT. This codes for CASSRSGTTEAFF.